A single sample is the source of the 24 T cell receptor beta chains below, sequenced in a study of response to subunit inactivated influenza vaccine. TCRdb recomputed calls from the RT-PCR reads with MiXCR, one row per CDR3 protein. The table has about 570,000 distinct CDR3 sequences, roughly 12% seen once. The source material was PBMCs from blood, sampled on the day of vaccination. Receptor source: a man between 45 and 60 years old who received an inactivated influenza vaccine.

The sample holds many counts of this clonotype. The chain has TRBV7-8 and TRBJ2-7; D gene ambiguous. V gave up 1 base and J gave up 6 bases, with 7 bases separating them. The CDR3 spans 12 residues. In germline, CDR1 is SGHVS, CDR2 FQNEAQ. CDR3: CASSLELGEQYF. The CDR3 DNA sequence: TGTGCCAGCAGCTTAGAGTTAGGCGAGCAGTACTTC.

The CDR3: CAISESGPPLHF. As DNA, the CDR3 is TGTGCCATCAGTGAGTCGGGCCCACCCCTCCACTTT. The V gene is TRBV10-3, the J gene TRBJ1-6; D is undetermined. V lost 0 bases to trimming and J lost 11 bases, with 5 bases between them. CDR1 ENHRY and CDR2 SYGVKD come from the germline V gene. This CDR3 has 12 residues.

This clonotype is a singleton in its sample. The chain carries TRBV20-1 and TRBJ2-3, with TRBD2 matching 9 bases. Germline V gene lookup returns CDR1 DFQATT and CDR2 SNEGSKA (reference sequence). The trim removed 5 bases at V and 3 bases at J, leaving 6 bases unmatched. The CDR3 has 14 residues. CDR3 nucleotides: TGCAGTGCTCGGGTAGCGGGAGAAACAGATACGCAGTATTTT. Residues: CSARVAGETDTQYF.

DNA for the CDR3: TGTGCCACCAGGAACAGGGACTACACCGGGGAGCTGTTTTTT. It translates to CATRNRDYTGELFF. This chain connects TRBV15 to TRBJ2-2; perhaps D is TRBD1 or TRBD2 (6 bases each). There are 14 residues in the CDR3. Germline V gives CDR1 LNHNV, CDR2 YYDKDF (reference sequence). V shed 6 bases and J shed 3 bases, with 11 bases lying between them.

This rearrangement joins TRBV6-2 or TRBV6-3 to TRBJ2-1; weak D call: TRBD2 (6 bases). Trimming pared 0 bases from V and 6 bases from J, leaving 21 bases between. CDR1 and CDR2 (germline): MNHEY, SVGEGT. The CDR3 consists of 18 residues. CDR3 region: CASSYSRGIGRMGNEQFF. In DNA form, the CDR3 reads TGTGCCAGCAGTTACTCGAGAGGGATCGGGAGAATGGGCAATGAGCAGTTCTTC.

V and J are TRBV7-6 and TRBJ2-7; 10 bases line up with TRBD1. There are 18 residues in the CDR3. Germline V CDR1 and CDR2: SGHVS, FNYEAQ. Trimming removed 3 bases from V and 2 bases from J; junction bases left unmatched: 13. The CDR3 DNA sequence: TGTGCCAGCAGCTTTCACCCCGACACGGGACAGGGGCCCTACGAGCAGTACTTC. This codes for CASSFHPDTGQGPYEQYF.

This clonotype has just a few counts. This chain uses TRBV7-3 with TRBJ1-1; a possible D gene is TRBD1 (6 bases). The germline gives CDR1 SGHTA, CDR2 FQGTGA. The V end lost 3 bases, the J end lost 5 bases, and 10 bases lay between the germline ends. This CDR3 is 13 amino acids long. The CDR3 protein is CASSFSQGTEAFF. In nucleotides, the CDR3 is TGTGCCAGCAGCTTCAGTCAGGGGACTGAAGCTTTCTTT.

This clonotype was counted a few times. The rearrangement joins TRBV7-2 to TRBJ2-5; D might be TRBD2 (7 bases). The CDR3 length is 15 residues. V shed 3 bases and J shed 1 base, with 12 bases lying between them. Germline lookup yields CDR1 SGHTA and CDR2 FQGNSA. Here the CDR3 DNA reads TGTGCCAGCAGCTTTGGGGGAGGGGGCCAAGAGACCCAGTACTTC. As protein: CASSFGGGGQETQYF.

Only a few counts were recorded for this clonotype. This chain connects TRBV7-2 to TRBJ2-7; D remains ambiguous. V dropped 1 base and J dropped 0 bases, with 16 bases sitting between them. CDR1 and CDR2 (germline): SGHTA, FQGNSA. CDR3 length: 17 residues. CDR3 residues: CASSLVASSSSSYEQYF. DNA for the CDR3: TGTGCCAGCAGCTTAGTAGCCTCCAGTTCATCCTCCTACGAGCAGTACTTC.

The chain couples TRBV7-2 to TRBJ2-6, with 7 bases identical to TRBD2. The CDR3 loop spans 18 amino acids. CDR1 is SGHTA, CDR2 FQGNSA, per germline. The V segment lost 3 bases and the J segment 0 bases; nucleotides outside the gene matches: 8. In DNA, the CDR3 is TGTGCCAGCAGCTTGAGGCTAGCGGAAACCTCTGGGGCCAACGTCCTGACTTTC. It yields the protein CASSLRLAETSGANVLTF.

This clonotype showed up just a few times. The chain combines TRBV29-1 with TRBJ2-7, with 8 nucleotides matching TRBD1. Looked up from germline, CDR1 is SQVTM and CDR2 is ANQGSEA. The CDR3 is 15 residues long. V shed 0 bases and J 2 bases; nucleotides not matched to a gene: 6. CDR3 residues: CSVEDPQGATYEQYF. CDR3 DNA: TGCAGCGTTGAAGACCCGCAGGGGGCAACCTACGAGCAGTACTTC.

This clonotype was observed a handful of times. The gene calls are TRBV28 and TRBJ2-7; 7 positions agree with TRBD2. The CDR3 runs to 16 residues. The J segment lost 2 bases and the V segment lost 4 bases, leaving 11 bases of the junction unmatched. Looked up from germline, CDR1 is MDHEN and CDR2 is SYDVKM. The CDR3 bases are TGTGCCAGCAGTTCTAAGGCGGGAAGCGGGACCTACGAGCAGTACTTC. It codes for CASSSKAGSGTYEQYF.

The chain is built from TRBV21-1 and TRBJ2-1; whether TRBD1, the table's D call, matches the DNA was not checked. TRBV21-1 is listed as a pseudogene. This CDR3 has 18 residues. CDR3 region: CASSKEGRRRSSYNEQFF. The CDR3 DNA reads as TGTGCCAGCAGCAAAGAGGGACGACGGCGGAGCTCCTACAATGAGCAGTTCTTC.

This clonotype was picked up a small number of times. The rearrangement links TRBV5-1 to TRBJ1-1; perhaps TRBD1 as D (5 bases). V was shortened by 5 bases and J by 5 bases, with 19 bases between the two germline ends. The length of the CDR3 is 15 residues. Germline V gives CDR1 SGHRS, CDR2 YFSETQ. CDR3 sequence: CASRAASGGRTEAFF. CDR3 bases: TGCGCCAGCAGAGCCGCGTCGGGGGGACGGACTGAAGCTTTCTTT.

There are many counts of this clonotype. The V gene is TRBV5-1, the J gene TRBJ2-3, with 14 positions matching TRBD2. The junction had 9 bases not matched to a gene; V was cut back by 7 bases and J by 5 bases. The CDR3 totals 16 residues. Germline lookup yields CDR1 SGHRS and CDR2 YFSETQ. DNA of the CDR3: TGCGCCAGCGGGCGACTAGCGGGGGGGCAAGAAGATACGCAGTATTTT. Translation: CASGRLAGGQEDTQYF.

V and J are TRBV20-1 and TRBJ2-7; the D gene is possibly TRBD1 (6 bases). Germline V gives CDR1 DFQATT, CDR2 SNEGSKA (reference sequence). Trimming left V 6 bases short and J 3 bases short, with 12 bases between. CDR3 length equals 12 residues. As DNA, the CDR3 is TGCAGTGCAGCAGGGGACAACTACGAGCAGTACTTC. Encoded protein: CSAAGDNYEQYF.

About this clonotype itself: One end of the junction varies from germline; a read error may be responsible. The V and J genes are TRBV7-7 and TRBJ2-5, with D tentatively TRBD1 (6 bases). This CDR3 spans 15 amino acids. The germline CDR1 and CDR2 sequences are SSHAT and FNYEAQ (reference sequence). The CDR3 is CASSMGAPLQETQYF. Written as DNA, the CDR3 is TGTGCTAGCAGTATGGGGGCACCTCTACAAGAGACCCAGTACTTC.

This clonotype has more than one count but fewer than ten. This rearrangement joins TRBV12-3 or TRBV12-4 to TRBJ1-2; 8 bases map to TRBD1. The CDR3 spans 13 residues. Trimming removed 5 bases from V and 8 bases from J; junction bases left unmatched: 7. CDR3 sequence (DNA): TGTGCCAGCAGTACCCGGACAGGGTTCGGCTACACCTTC. Its translation is CASSTRTGFGYTF.

The gene calls are TRBV18 and TRBJ2-2; weak D call: TRBD1 (6 bases). The germline gives CDR1 KGHSH, CDR2 LQKENI. V lost 8 bases and J 1 base, leaving 20 bases between the germline ends. This CDR3 is 17 amino acids long. CDR3 residues: CASLTRIDRKNTGELFF. The DNA of the CDR3 is TGTGCCAGCCTCACACGGATAGACAGGAAGAACACCGGGGAGCTGTTTTTT.

J is TRBJ2-7 and V is TRBV7-6, with 10 bases lining up with TRBD1. This CDR3 spans 14 amino acids. With 0 bases clipped from V and 6 bases from J, the junction kept 2 bases outside the gene matches. Per the germline V gene, CDR1 is SGHVS and CDR2 is FNYEAQ. CDR3 coding DNA: TGTGCCAGCAGCTTAGCGGACAGGGGGTCCGAGCAGTACTTC. Its translation: CASSLADRGSEQYF.

The chain uses TRBV6-2 or TRBV6-3 and TRBJ2-7, with 9 positions matching TRBD1. V shed 4 bases, J shed 3 bases, and the junction held 4 bases outside the gene matches. The CDR3 totals 14 residues. Germline assignment: CDR1 MNHEY and CDR2 SVGEGT. CDR3 nucleotides: TGTGCCAGCAGTTGGGACAGGGTTTTCTACGAGCAGTACTTC. It translates to CASSWDRVFYEQYF.

The V and J genes are TRBV7-2 and TRBJ1-1; TRBD1 is a possible D gene (6 bases). The CDR3 length is 14 residues. CDR1 is SGHTA and CDR2 is FQGNSA in the germline V gene. V lost 2 bases to trimming and J lost 6 bases, with 13 bases between them. CDR3 DNA sequence: TGTGCCAGCAGCTTATCACAGGGAGTCCCTGAAGCTTTCTTT. As protein: CASSLSQGVPEAFF.

The genes are TRBV10-3 and TRBJ2-3, with no clear D. CDR1 and CDR2 (germline): ENHRY, SYGVKD. This CDR3 has 11 amino acids. Trimming shortened V by 9 bases and J by 4 bases, and 8 bases separated the two germline ends. CDR3 nucleotide sequence: TGTGCCATGGGTAGTCCAGATACGCAGTATTTT. Protein: CAMGSPDTQYF.

The chain couples TRBV27 to TRBJ2-1; the match to TRBD2 covers 7 bases. Germline V gives CDR1 MNHEY, CDR2 SMNVEV (reference sequence). The CDR3 has 16 amino acids. Trimming removed 4 bases from V and 3 bases from J; junction bases left unmatched: 9. The CDR3 coding sequence is TGTGCCAGCAGTTCGGTGGCGGGAGTAGGCTACAATGAGCAGTTCTTC. It encodes CASSSVAGVGYNEQFF.